A selection of T cell receptor beta chains follows, all from one sample in a study of PD-1 blockade in classical Hodgkin lymphoma. Using immunoSEQ multiplex PCR, the repertoire was profiled, and TCRdb retains in-frame clones only, with some absent. The sample consists of roughly 21,000 clones, around 85% of them appearing once. The sample here was peripheral blood mononuclear cells (PBMCs), taken before the fourth cycle of nivolumab. Receptors were obtained from a human donor with classical Hodgkin lymphoma. CDR3s include the opening cysteine and the closing phenylalanine or tryptophan. The order of the fields is D gene, V gene, J gene, clone size, CDR3 length, CDR3 DNA, CDR3 protein. A D gene is named only where the DNA matches it firmly. Rows give clone size only sometimes, using once, few, many, or a class for an expanded clone.

>NA|TRBV15|TRBJ2-3|once|16
TGTGCCACCAGCGAATACCCGGACTCTAACACAGATACGCAGTATTTT
CATSEYPDSNTDTQYF
>NA|TRBV7-8|TRBJ1-5|NA|13
TGTGCCAGCAGCTTAGGGAAGGGCCAGCCCCAGCATTTT
CASSLGKGQPQHF
>TRBD1|TRBV11-3|TRBJ2-7|NA|15
TGTGCCAGCAGTAAAGGGACAGGGGGCTCCTACGAGCAGTACTTC
CASSKGTGGSYEQYF
>NA|TRBV7-8|TRBJ1-1|once|14
TGTGCCAGCAGCTTAACCATGCAGAACACTGAAGCTTTCTTT
CASSLTMQNTEAFF
>TRBD1|TRBV13|TRBJ1-6|NA|16
TGTGCCAGCAGCGCCCAGACAGGGGATGGCAATTCACCCCTCCACTTT
CASSAQTGDGNSPLHF
>TRBD1|TRBV30|TRBJ1-5|NA|14
TGTGCCTGGAGTAGACAGGGTATCAATCAGCCCCAGCATTTT
CAWSRQGINQPQHF
>NA|TRBV9|TRBJ1-2|NA|15
TGTGCCAGCAGCGTGAGGGAATATACCCCCTATGGCTACACCTTC
CASSVREYTPYGYTF
>TRBD2|TRBV5-1|TRBJ2-7|NA|17
TGCGCCAGCAGCTCCCTAGCGGGGGGGCCGATAGCCTACGAGCAGTACTTC
CASSSLAGGPIAYEQYF
>TRBD1|TRBV11-2|TRBJ2-4|NA|15
TGTGCCAGCAGCTGGTCGACAGGGTGGAAAAACATTCAGTACTTC
CASSWSTGWKNIQYF
>NA|TRBV7-6|TRBJ2-7|NA|11
TGTGCCAGCAGCCCCACTTACGAGCAGTACTTC
CASSPTYEQYF
>NA|TRBV6-4|TRBJ2-4|NA|15
TGTGCCAGCAGGGGGTGGTGGCTAGCCAAAAACATTCAGTACTTC
CASRGWWLAKNIQYF
>TRBD2|TRBV29-1|TRBJ2-1|once|15
TGCAGCGCCCTGGGACTAGCGGGAGGCGGCAATGAGCAGTTCTTC
CSALGLAGGGNEQFF
>NA|TRBV5-1|TRBJ1-1|NA|14
TGCGCCAGCAGCGTGACACTGGCTAACACTGAAGCTTTCTTT
CASSVTLANTEAFF
>NA|TRBV27|TRBJ2-7|NA|15
TGTGCCAGCAGTTTTAATACAGGGAGTCCCTACGAGCAGTACTTC
CASSFNTGSPYEQYF
>TRBD1|TRBV5-6|TRBJ1-2|once|14
TGTGCCAGCAGCTTGGGACAGGGAGGGTGGGGCTACACCTTC
CASSLGQGGWGYTF